This TCR beta chain was obtained from a study of blood T cell repertoires in COVID-19. TCRdb keeps only in-frame clones here, not all; method: immunoSEQ multiplex PCR. Of a few hundred thousand clones in the sample, 82% were seen once. What the recovered Cohort 3 donors had was two negative PCRs, clearance, or symptom resolution. CDR1 and CDR2 (germline): ENHRY, SYGVKD. Trimming removed 3 bases from V and 7 bases from J; junction bases left unmatched: 5. The CDR3 totals 15 residues. Input material: PBMCs or T cells enriched from blood (not recorded which). The chain employs TRBV10-3 and TRBJ1-6; TRBD1 agrees at 8 bases. The receptor was isolated from a woman aged 55 to 70 who had recovered from COVID-19. CDR3 DNA sequence: TGTGCCATCAGTGATCCAGGACAGGGAAATTCACCCCTCCACTTT. This translates into CAISDPGQGNSPLHF.